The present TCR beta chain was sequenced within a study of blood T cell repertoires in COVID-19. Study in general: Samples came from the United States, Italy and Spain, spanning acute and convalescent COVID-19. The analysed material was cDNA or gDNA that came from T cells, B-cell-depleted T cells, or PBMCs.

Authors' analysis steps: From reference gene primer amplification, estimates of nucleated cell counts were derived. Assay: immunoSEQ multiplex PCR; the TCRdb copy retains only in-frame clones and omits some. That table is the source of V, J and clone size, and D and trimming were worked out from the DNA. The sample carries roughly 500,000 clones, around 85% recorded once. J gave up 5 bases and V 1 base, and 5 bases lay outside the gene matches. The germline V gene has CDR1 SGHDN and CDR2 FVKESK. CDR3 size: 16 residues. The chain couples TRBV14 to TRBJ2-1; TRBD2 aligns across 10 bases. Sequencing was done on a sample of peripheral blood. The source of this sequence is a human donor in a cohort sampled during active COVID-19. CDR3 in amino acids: CASSQGVLAGNNEQFF. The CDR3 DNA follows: TGTGCCAGCAGCCAAGGTGTACTAGCGGGAAACAATGAGCAGTTCTTC.